The source of this T cell receptor beta chain is a study of control samples from healthy donors and cancer patients. Using immunoSEQ multiplex PCR, the repertoire was profiled, and TCRdb retains in-frame clones only, with some absent. The repertoire consists of 60,000 to 75,000 clones, with approximately 89% occurring once and the leading ten covering roughly 6%. The germline V gene has CDR1 MDHEN and CDR2 SYDVKM. CDR3 length: 15 residues. With V trimmed by 10 bases and J by 4 bases, 12 bases remained unmatched. The TCR comes from a man aged 55 to 70 with colorectal cancer. Sequencing used PBMCs. The chain links TRBV28 to TRBJ2-3, with 9 bases that match TRBD1. The CDR3, as DNA: TGTGCCAATGGGGGACAGGGAGATCCGCCAGATACGCAGTATTTT. This sequence encodes CANGGQGDPPDTQYF.